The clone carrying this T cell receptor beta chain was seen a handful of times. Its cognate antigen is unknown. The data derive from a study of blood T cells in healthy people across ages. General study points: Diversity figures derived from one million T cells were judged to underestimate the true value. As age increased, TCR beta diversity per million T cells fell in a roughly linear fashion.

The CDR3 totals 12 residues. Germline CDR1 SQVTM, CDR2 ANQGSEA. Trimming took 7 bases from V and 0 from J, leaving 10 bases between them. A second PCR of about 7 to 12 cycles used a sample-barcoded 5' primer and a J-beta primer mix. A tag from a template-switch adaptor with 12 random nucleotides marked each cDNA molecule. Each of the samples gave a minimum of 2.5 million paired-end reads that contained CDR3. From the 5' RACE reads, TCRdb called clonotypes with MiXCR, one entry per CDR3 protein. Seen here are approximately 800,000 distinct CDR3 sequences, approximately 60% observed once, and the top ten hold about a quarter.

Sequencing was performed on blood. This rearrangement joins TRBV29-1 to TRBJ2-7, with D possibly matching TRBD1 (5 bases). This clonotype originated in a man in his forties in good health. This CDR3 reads CSARTSSYEQYF. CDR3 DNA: TGCAGCGCTCGGACATCCTCCTACGAGCAGTACTTC.